This entry concerns a single T cell receptor beta chain. This table comes from immunoSEQ multiplex PCR, and its TCRdb copy is limited to in-frame clones, with some not included. This sample carries about 57,000 clones, roughly 78% of them seen once, and the ten largest clones take around 8.2%. This specimen comes from a study of blood T cell repertoires in COVID-19. CDR3 length: 15 amino acids. The germline CDR1 and CDR2 sequences are LGHNT and FRNRAP. The germline V and J ends were trimmed by 1 base and 3 bases, with 11 bases remaining between them. V usage is TRBV12-5 and J usage is TRBJ2-3; the D gene is possibly TRBD2 (5 bases). Material: peripheral blood. The receptor was isolated from a woman of 80 years or more with acute or convalescent COVID-19. The CDR3 sequence: CASGLGAWETDTQYF. CDR3 DNA sequence: TGTGCTAGTGGTTTGGGCGCTTGGGAGACAGATACGCAGTATTTT.